This TCR beta chain came from a study of blood T cell repertoires in COVID-19. Turning to the study itself: Sources were T cells, B-cell-depleted T cells, or PBMCs; the material itself was cDNA or gDNA.

Germline V CDR1 and CDR2: MNHEY, SVGAGI. V lost 4 bases to trimming and J lost 0 bases, with 11 bases between them. This CDR3 region has 15 residues. Sequencing used immunoSEQ multiplex PCR; TCRdb keeps in-frame clones, though not all of them. The table has 300,000 to 450,000 clones, approximately 84% seen once. The clonotype comes from a woman in her twenties or thirties who had recovered from COVID-19. The sample was PBMCs or T cells enriched from blood (not recorded which). The chain combines TRBV6-5 with TRBJ2-3, with D hard to call. The CDR3 nucleotides read TGTGCCAGCAGTTCCCTAAAAGAAAGCACAGATACGCAGTATTTT. Encoded protein: CASSSLKESTDTQYF.